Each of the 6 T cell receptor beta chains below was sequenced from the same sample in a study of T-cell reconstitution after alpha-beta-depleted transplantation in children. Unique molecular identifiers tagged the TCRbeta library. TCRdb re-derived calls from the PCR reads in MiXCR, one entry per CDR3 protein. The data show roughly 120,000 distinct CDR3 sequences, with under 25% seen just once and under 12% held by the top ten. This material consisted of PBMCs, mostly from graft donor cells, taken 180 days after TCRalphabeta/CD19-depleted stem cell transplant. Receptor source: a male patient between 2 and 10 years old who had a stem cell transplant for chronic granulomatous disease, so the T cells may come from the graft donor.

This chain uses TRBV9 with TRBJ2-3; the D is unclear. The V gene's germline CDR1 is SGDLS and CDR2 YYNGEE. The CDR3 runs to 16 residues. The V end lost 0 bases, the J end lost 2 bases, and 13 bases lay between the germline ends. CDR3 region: CASSVAPGLFTDTQYF. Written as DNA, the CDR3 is TGTGCCAGCAGCGTAGCTCCCGGTCTTTTCACAGATACGCAGTATTTT.

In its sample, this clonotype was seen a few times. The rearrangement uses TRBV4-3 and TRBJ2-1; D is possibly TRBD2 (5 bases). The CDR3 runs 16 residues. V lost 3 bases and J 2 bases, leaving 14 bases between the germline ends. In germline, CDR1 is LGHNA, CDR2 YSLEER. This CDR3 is CASSQFTGNTYNEQFF. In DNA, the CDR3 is TGCGCCAGCAGCCAGTTCACGGGGAACACCTACAATGAGCAGTTCTTC.

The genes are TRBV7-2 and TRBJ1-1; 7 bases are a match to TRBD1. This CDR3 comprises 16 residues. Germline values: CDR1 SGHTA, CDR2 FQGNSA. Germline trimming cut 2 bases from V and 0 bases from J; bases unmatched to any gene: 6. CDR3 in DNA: TGTGCCAGCAGCTTAACAGGGGCGGCGGTGAACACTGAAGCTTTCTTT. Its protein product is CASSLTGAAVNTEAFF.

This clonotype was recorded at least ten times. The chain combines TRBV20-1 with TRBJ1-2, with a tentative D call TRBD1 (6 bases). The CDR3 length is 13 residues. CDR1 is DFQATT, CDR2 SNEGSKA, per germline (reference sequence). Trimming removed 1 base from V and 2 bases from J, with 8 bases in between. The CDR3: CSARVTGNYGYTF. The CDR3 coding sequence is TGCAGTGCTAGAGTTACAGGGAACTATGGCTACACCTTC.

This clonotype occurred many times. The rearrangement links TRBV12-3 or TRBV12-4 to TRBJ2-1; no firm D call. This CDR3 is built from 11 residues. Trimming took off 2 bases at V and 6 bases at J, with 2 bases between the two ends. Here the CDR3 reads CASSLFNEQFF. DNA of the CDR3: TGTGCCAGCAGTTTATTCAATGAGCAGTTCTTC.

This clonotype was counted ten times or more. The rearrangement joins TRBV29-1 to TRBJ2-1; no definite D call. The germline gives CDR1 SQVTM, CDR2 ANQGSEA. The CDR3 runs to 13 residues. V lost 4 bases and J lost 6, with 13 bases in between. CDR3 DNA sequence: TGCAGCGTTGCCAACGCACGGGCCAATGAGCAGTTCTTC. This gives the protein CSVANARANEQFF.